This paragraph reports one TCR beta chain. This clonotype was detected ten times or more. The antigen this receptor binds is unknown. One base away there is no much larger clone; base qualities are not given. CDR1 SGDLS and CDR2 YYNGEE were looked up in the germline V gene. V and J are truncated by 4 bases and 2 bases respectively, leaving an intervening sequence of 12 bases. Spanning cysteine to phenylalanine, the CDR3 consists of 14 amino acids. CDR3 DNA is the only sequence kept; it has 42 bases, read in frame from the first base. The library was made by 5' RACE. The instrument given in TCRdb is Illumina HiSeq 2500. The second PCR ran for roughly 6 to 11 cycles and used a J-beta primer mix along with a sample-barcoded 5' primer. A unique molecular identifier was introduced onto each TCR beta cDNA molecule by a template-switch 5' adaptor carrying 12 random nucleotides. At least 2.5 million CDR3-containing paired-end reads were obtained from each sample. First-strand cDNA was synthesized from all RNA with the Mint cDNA synthesis kit, primed by a TRBC-specific oligonucleotide. After uracil-DNA glycosylase treatment, a first 18-cycle PCR used universal primers M1SS and BC2_uni_R on all cDNA. On the study's bioinformatics: For normalization, 1 million high-quality reads, each with a distinct molecular identifier, were randomly selected from each sample. Reads with shared molecular identifiers were discarded instead of being binned into consensus sequences. MiTCR, run with a Q25 quality threshold and the strictest error-elimination algorithm, handled CDR3 identification, clonotype clustering and error correction. A nonparametric unseen species model with Euler transformation was used to estimate lower-bound total TCR beta diversity. TCRdb trimmed public reads at Q25 via fastp, called clones via MiXCR and kept in-frame beta chains. Each entry merges the rows of one CDR3 protein and shows their most common DNA and genes. These V and J calls originate from TCRdb's pipeline instead of the authors' own analysis. This sample is represented by about 650,000 distinct CDR3 sequences; about a third of them were singletons. The top ten hold 15% to 19% of the sample.

This sample is drawn from a study of blood T cells in healthy people across ages (dated by TCRdb to the mid-2010s). At the level of the whole study: In model experiments, template switching captured about one uniquely barcoded TCR beta cDNA molecule for every two T cells. To track age-related changes in TCR beta repertoire diversity, the study relied on deep sequencing normalized with unique cDNA molecular identifiers. The donors were divided into four age groups: young (average about 15 years), middle-aged (around 37), aged (62) and long-lived (about 90). To avoid experimental bias, donors of different ages were distributed randomly across sequencing lanes. The study analyzed two additional independent replicas of 1 million unique cDNA reads from the same blood draw for two donors, one aged 18 to 30 and one aged 80 or older.

The roughly 38 donors, aged 6 to 90 years, were systemically healthy Caucasian individuals from Russia. Roughly 10 milliliters of peripheral blood were collected from each donor into EDTA-treated Vacutainer tubes. Ficoll-Paque density-gradient centrifugation was used to isolate PBMCs, with at least 6.5 million per sample. Trizol reagent was used to extract total RNA from PBMCs, with at least 5.5 micrograms per sample. For every donor, flow cytometry on a PBMC aliquot measured the percentage of naive CD45RAhigh/CD27high T cells. Findings and caveats that apply to the study as a whole: Conclusive comparison of naive and antigen-experienced compartments was prevented by the profiling of bulk unsorted PBMCs. Estimates of total diversity based on one million sequenced T cells were considered lower bounds and underestimates. Compared with the aged group, more naive CD4+ T cells, fewer expanded clones and increased TCR diversity were shown by the long-lived group, suggesting age selection. Observed TCR beta diversity per million T cells fell roughly linearly with age, and a significant reduction was already apparent by age roughly 40. The CMV infection status of donors was not known, potentially confounding age-related changes in expanded clonotypes. There was a strong correlation between observed TCR beta diversity and the percentage of naive T cells measured by flow cytometry.

Input material: blood. The TCR originated in a woman over 75 in good health. Donor details come from another sample of the same person, matched by shared clones. The rearrangement combines TRBV9 with TRBJ1-2, with no reliable assignment of the D segment. The bases read TGTGCCAGCAGCCCTAGGTGGGCGAACTATGGCTACACCTTC. Translated, this is CASSPRWANYGYTF.